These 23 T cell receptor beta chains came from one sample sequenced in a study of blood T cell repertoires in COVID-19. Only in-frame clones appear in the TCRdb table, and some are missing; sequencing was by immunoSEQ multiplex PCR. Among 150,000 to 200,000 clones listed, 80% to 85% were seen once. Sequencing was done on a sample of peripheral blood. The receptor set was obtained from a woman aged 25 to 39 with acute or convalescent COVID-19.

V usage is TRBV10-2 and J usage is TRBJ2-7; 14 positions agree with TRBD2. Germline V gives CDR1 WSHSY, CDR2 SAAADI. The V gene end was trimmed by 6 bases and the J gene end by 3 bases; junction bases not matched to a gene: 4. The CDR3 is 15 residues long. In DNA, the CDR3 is TGCGCCAGCAGAGGGACTAGCGGGAGCATCTACGAGCAGTACTTC. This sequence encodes CASRGTSGSIYEQYF.

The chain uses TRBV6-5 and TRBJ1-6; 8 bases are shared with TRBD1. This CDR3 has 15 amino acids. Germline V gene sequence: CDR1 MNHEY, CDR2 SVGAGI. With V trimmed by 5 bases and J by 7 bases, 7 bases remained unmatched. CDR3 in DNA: TGTGCCAGCAGTACCGGGCAGGGGGCGAATTCACCCCTCCACTTT. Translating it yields CASSTGQGANSPLHF.

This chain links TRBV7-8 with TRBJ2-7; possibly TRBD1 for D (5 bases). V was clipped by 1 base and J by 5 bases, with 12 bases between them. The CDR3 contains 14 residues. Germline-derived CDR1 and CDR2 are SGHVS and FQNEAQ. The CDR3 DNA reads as TGTGCCAGCAGCTTAGTCCAGGGTGGGAACGAGCAGTACTTC. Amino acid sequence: CASSLVQGGNEQYF.

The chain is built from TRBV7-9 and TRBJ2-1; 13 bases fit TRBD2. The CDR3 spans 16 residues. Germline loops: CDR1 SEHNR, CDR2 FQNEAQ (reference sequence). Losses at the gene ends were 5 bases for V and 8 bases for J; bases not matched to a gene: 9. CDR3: CASSPVGLAGRDEQFF. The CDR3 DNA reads TGTGCCAGCAGCCCCGTGGGACTAGCGGGAAGGGATGAGCAGTTCTTC. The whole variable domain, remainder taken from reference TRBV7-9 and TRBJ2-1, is DTGVSQNPRHKITKRGQNVTFRCDPISEHNRLYWYRQTLGQGPEFLTYFQNEAQLEKSRLLSDRFSAERPKGSFSTLEIQRTEQGDSAMYLCASSPVGLAGRDEQFFGPGTRLTVL.

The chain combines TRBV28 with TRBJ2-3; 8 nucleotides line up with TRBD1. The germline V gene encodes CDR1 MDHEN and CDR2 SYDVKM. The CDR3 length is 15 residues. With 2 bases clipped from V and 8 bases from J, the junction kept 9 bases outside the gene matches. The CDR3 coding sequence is TGTGCCAGCAGTTTAAGACAGGGGTGGGTAGGTACGCAGTATTTT. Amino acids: CASSLRQGWVGTQYF.

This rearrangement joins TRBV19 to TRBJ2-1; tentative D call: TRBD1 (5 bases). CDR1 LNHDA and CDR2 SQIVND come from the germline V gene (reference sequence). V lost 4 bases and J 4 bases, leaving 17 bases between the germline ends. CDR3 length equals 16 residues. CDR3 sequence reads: CASSTGLGQGYNEQFF. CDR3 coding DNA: TGTGCCAGTAGTACGGGCCTAGGGCAGGGTTACAATGAGCAGTTCTTC.

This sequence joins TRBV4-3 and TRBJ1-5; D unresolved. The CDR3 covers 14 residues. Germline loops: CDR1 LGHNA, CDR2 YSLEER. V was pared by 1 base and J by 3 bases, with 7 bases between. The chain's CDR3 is CASSQAPVNQPQHF. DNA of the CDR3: TGCGCCAGCAGCCAAGCGCCAGTCAATCAGCCCCAGCATTTT.

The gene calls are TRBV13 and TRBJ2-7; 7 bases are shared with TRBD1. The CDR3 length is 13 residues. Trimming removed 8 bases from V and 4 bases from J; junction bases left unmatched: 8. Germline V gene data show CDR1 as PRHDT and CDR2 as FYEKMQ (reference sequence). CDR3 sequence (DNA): TGTGCCAGCCGAGGACAGGAGGAATACGAGCAGTACTTC. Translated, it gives CASRGQEEYEQYF.

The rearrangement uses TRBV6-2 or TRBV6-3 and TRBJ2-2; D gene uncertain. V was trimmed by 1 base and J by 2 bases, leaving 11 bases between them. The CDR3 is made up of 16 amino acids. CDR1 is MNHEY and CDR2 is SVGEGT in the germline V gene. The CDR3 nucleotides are TGTGCCAGCAGTTACTTTCGGAGCCCCAACACCGGGGAGCTGTTTTTT. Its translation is CASSYFRSPNTGELFF.

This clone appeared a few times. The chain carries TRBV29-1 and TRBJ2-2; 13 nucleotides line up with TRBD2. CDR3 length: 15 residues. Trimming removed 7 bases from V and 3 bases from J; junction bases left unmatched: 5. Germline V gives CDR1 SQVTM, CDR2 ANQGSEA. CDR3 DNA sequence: TGCAGCGGGAGGGGACTAGCGGGACACACCGGGGAGCTGTTTTTT. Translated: CSGRGLAGHTGELFF.

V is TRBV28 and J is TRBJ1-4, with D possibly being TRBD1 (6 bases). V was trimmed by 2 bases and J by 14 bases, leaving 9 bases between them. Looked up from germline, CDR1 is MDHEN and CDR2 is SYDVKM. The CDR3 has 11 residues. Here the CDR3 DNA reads TGTGCCAGCAGTTTAACCAGGGGCCTGTTTTTT. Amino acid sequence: CASSLTRGLFF.

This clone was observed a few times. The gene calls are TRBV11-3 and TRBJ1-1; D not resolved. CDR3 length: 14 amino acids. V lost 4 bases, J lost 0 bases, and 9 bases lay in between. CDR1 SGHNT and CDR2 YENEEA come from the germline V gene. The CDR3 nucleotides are TGTGCCAGCAGCTCCCCGGGGTTGAACACTGAAGCTTTCTTT. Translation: CASSSPGLNTEAFF.

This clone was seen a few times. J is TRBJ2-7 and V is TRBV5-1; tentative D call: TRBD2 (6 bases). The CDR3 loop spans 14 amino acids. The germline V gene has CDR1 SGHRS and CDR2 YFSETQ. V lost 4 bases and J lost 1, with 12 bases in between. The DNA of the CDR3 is TGCGCCAGCAGCAGCGGGCGGGGATCCTACGAGCAGTACTTC. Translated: CASSSGRGSYEQYF.

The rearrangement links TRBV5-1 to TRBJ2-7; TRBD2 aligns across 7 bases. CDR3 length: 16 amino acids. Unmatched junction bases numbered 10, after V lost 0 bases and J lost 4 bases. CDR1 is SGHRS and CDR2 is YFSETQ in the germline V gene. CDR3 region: CASSLEGLAGPYEQYF. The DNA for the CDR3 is TGCGCCAGCAGCTTGGAGGGGTTAGCGGGTCCGTACGAGCAGTACTTC.

DNA for the CDR3: TGTGCCAGCAGCCAGACGGGGATCTCTGGAAACACCATATATTTT. As protein: CASSQTGISGNTIYF. This chain connects TRBV11-2 to TRBJ1-3; D not resolved. The CDR3 covers 15 residues. CDR1 and CDR2 from the germline V gene are SGHAT and FQNNGV. The V end lost 5 bases, the J end lost 0 bases, and 11 bases lay between the germline ends.

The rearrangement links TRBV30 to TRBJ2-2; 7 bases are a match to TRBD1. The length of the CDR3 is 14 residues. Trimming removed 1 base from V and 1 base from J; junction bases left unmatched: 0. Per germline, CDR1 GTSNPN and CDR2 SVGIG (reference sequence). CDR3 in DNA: TGTGCCTGGAGTGGGACAGGGAACACCGGGGAGCTGTTTTTT. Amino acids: CAWSGTGNTGELFF.

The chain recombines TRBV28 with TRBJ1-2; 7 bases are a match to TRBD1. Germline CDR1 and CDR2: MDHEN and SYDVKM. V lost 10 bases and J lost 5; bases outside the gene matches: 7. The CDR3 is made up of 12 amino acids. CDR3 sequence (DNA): TGTGCCACCCTCGGACAGGTTTATGGCTACACCTTC. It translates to CATLGQVYGYTF.

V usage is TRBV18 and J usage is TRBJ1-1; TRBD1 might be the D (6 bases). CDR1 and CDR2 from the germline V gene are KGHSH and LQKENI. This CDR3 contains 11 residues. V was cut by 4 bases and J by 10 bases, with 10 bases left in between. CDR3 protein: CASSRGQGAFF. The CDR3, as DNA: TGTGCCAGCTCACGGGGGCAAGGAGCTTTCTTT.

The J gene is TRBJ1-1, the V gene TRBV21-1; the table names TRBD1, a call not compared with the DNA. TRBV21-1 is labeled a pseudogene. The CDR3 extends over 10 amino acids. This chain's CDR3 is CASSTGEFFF. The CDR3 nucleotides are TGTGCCAGCAGTACAGGGGAGTTTTTCTTT.

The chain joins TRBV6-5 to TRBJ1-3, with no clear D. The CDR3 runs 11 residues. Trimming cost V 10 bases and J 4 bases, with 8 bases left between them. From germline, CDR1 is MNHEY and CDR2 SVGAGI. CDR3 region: CATDLGNTIYF. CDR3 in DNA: TGTGCCACCGATCTAGGAAACACCATATATTTT.

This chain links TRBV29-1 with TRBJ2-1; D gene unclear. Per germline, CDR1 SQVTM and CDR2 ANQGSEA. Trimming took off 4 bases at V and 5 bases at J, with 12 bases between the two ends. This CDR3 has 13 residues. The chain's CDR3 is CSVASTEDNEQFF. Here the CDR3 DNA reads TGCAGCGTTGCATCGACTGAAGACAATGAGCAGTTCTTC.

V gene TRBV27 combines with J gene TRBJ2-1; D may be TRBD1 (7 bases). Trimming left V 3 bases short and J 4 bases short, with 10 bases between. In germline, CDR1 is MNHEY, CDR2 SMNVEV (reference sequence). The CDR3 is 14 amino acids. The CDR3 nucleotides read TGTGCCAGCAGTTTGACAGGGACTTACAATGAGCAGTTCTTC. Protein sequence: CASSLTGTYNEQFF.

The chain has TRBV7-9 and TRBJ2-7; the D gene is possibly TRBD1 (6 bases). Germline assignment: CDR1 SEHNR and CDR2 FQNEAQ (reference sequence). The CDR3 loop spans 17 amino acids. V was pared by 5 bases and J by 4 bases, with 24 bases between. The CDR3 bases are TGTGCCAGCAGCCCGCCCCTAGGGCGGACAGACACATACGAGCAGTACTTC. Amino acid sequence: CASSPPLGRTDTYEQYF.